The clone carrying this T cell receptor (beta chain) has only a few counts. No antigen is known for it. Between the trimmed V and J ends, which lost 3 bases and 3 bases, there was a span of 9 bases. CDR1 is MNHEY and CDR2 is SVGEGT in the germline V gene. This CDR3 has 13 amino acids. The data derive from a study of T-cell reconstitution after alpha-beta-depleted transplantation in children. A library of TCRbeta sequences, prepared with unique molecular identifiers, was generated. Each CDR3 protein gets one entry after TCRdb re-called the PCR reads with MiXCR. The data show some 120,000 distinct CDR3 sequences, roughly 10% seen once. Whole-study findings and limits: About two months after transplant, alpha-beta T cells reportedly came from several hundred expanded graft clones. Surviving recipient T cells and thymic progenitors produced the high day-60 TCRbeta diversity seen in some patients.

This specimen consisted of PBMCs, mostly from graft donor cells, obtained 180 days after TCRalphabeta/CD19-depleted stem cell transplant. This chain uses TRBV6-2 or TRBV6-3 with TRBJ2-7; D is possibly TRBD1 (6 bases). The clonotype originates from a girl less than two years old who had a stem cell transplant for combined immunodeficiency, so the T cells may come from the graft donor. CDR3 nucleotides: TGTGCCAGCAGTTATCGGACAGACTACGAGCAGTACTTC. It yields the protein CASSYRTDYEQYF.